One and the same sample provided the 12 T cell receptor beta chains below, sequenced in a study of cytomegalovirus exposure and HLA in healthy donors. The study ran its PCR with 60 Vbeta and 13 Jbeta primers. Libraries were prepared by immunoSEQ multiplex PCR; TCRdb keeps only in-frame clonotypes and omits some of them. The sample consists of 85,000 to 120,000 clones, roughly two thirds of them appearing once. Sequencing was performed on PBMCs. The receptors shown here come from a female donor in good health and CMV-seronegative.

This clone has more than one count but fewer than ten. Other DNA sequences in the same sample also yield this CDR3. This chain joins TRBV10-2 and TRBJ1-3, with 7 bases fitting TRBD1. V was pared by 5 bases and J by 3 bases, with 4 bases of the junction left unmatched. The CDR3 has 14 residues. CDR1 is WSHSY and CDR2 is SAAADI in the germline V gene. CDR3 residues: CASSRGQDGNTIYF. Written as DNA, the CDR3 is TGCGCCAGCAGTAGAGGACAGGATGGAAACACCATATATTTT.

This clone was observed at least ten times. The V call is TRBV7-2, the J call TRBJ1-3, with 7 bases fitting TRBD1. The CDR3 has 16 residues. V shed 1 base and J 3 bases; nucleotides not matched to a gene: 6. Germline V gives CDR1 SGHTA, CDR2 FQGNSA. CDR3 loop: CASSLELAGGGNTIYF. The DNA of the CDR3 is TGTGCCAGCAGCTTAGAGTTAGCAGGGGGTGGAAACACCATATATTTT.

V is TRBV7-2 and J is TRBJ2-5; D is possibly TRBD1 (6 bases). CDR1 is SGHTA and CDR2 is FQGNSA in the germline V gene. V gave up 2 bases and J gave up 4 bases, with 20 bases separating them. The CDR3 is 17 residues long. CDR3: CASSLQPPRGLRETQYF. In DNA, the CDR3 is TGTGCCAGCAGCTTACAACCCCCCAGGGGTCTGCGAGAGACCCAGTACTTC.

This clone was seen only once. The J gene is TRBJ2-7, the V gene TRBV5-4, with 7 bases matching TRBD2. The CDR3 has 15 residues. Unmatched junction bases numbered 9, after V lost 4 bases and J lost 2 bases. Germline values: CDR1 SGHNT, CDR2 YYREEE (reference sequence). DNA of the CDR3: TGTGCCAGCAGCGTTGGGGTGGCGGGAGCCTACGAGCAGTACTTC. It translates to CASSVGVAGAYEQYF.

The chain joins TRBV30 to TRBJ2-5; 7 nucleotides match TRBD2. CDR3 length: 13 residues. Germline assignment: CDR1 GTSNPN and CDR2 SVGIG (reference sequence). Trimming took 0 bases from V and 13 from J; bases not matched to a gene: 11. The CDR3 spells CAWSVGLGGDRYF. Written as DNA, the CDR3 is TGTGCCTGGAGTGTAGGTCTGGGGGGGGACCGGTACTTC.

This clone was observed once. V and J are TRBV13 and TRBJ2-5; 12 bases agree with TRBD2. CDR1 and CDR2 from the germline V gene are PRHDT and FYEKMQ (reference sequence). The junction had 9 bases not matched to a gene; V was cut back by 5 bases and J by 5 bases. The CDR3 consists of 16 residues. CDR3 sequence (DNA): TGTGCCAGCAGCCTGACTAGCGGGAGCGCGTGGGAGACCCAGTACTTC. This sequence encodes CASSLTSGSAWETQYF. The whole variable domain, remainder taken from reference TRBV13 and TRBJ2-5, is AAGVIQSPRHLIKEKRETATLKCYPIPRHDTVYWYQQGPGQDPQFLISFYEKMQSDKGSIPDRFSAQQFSDYHSELNMSSLELGDSALYFCASSLTSGSAWETQYFGPGTRLLVL.

V usage is TRBV10-3 and J usage is TRBJ2-2; TRBD2 matches 8 bases. Germline CDR1 reads ENHRY; CDR2 reads SYGVKD. The length of the CDR3 is 16 residues. After removal of 3 bases from V and 2 bases from J, the junction contained 5 bases not matched to a gene. The CDR3 sequence is CAISELAVTNTGELFF. The CDR3 bases are TGTGCCATCAGTGAACTAGCGGTGACAAACACCGGGGAGCTGTTTTTT.

This rearrangement joins TRBV6-1 to TRBJ1-2; 9 nucleotides align to TRBD1. The ends lost 2 bases at V and 2 bases at J; junction bases unmatched: 6. Germline-derived CDR1 and CDR2 are MNHNS and SASEGT. This CDR3 contains 16 residues. CDR3 residues: CASSESGQGINYGYTF. The CDR3 DNA follows: TGTGCCAGCAGTGAATCGGGACAGGGAATCAACTATGGCTACACCTTC.

The rearrangement links TRBV10-3 to TRBJ2-3; 8 nucleotides agree with TRBD2. V dropped 8 bases and J dropped 2; count of bases not matched to a gene: 9. Germline CDR1 is ENHRY and CDR2 is SYGVKD. The CDR3 has 15 residues. CDR3 residues: CAIEPLAGSTDTQYF. CDR3 nucleotides: TGTGCCATCGAACCTCTAGCGGGTTCCACAGATACGCAGTATTTT.

V usage is TRBV19 and J usage is TRBJ1-2; D call uncertain. Per the germline V gene, CDR1 is LNHDA and CDR2 is SQIVND (reference sequence). The CDR3 totals 14 residues. Trimming pared 4 bases from V and 3 bases from J, leaving 12 bases between. The CDR3 protein is CASSTDTVYYGYTF. CDR3 DNA: TGTGCCAGTAGTACCGATACAGTATACTATGGCTACACCTTC.

The rearrangement links TRBV5-1 to TRBJ2-3; no firm D call. V lost 0 bases to trimming and J lost 1 base, with 6 bases between them. The CDR3 totals 14 residues. Germline V gene sequence: CDR1 SGHRS, CDR2 YFSETQ. CDR3 DNA: TGCGCCAGCAGCTTGGGACACCGCACAGATACGCAGTATTTT. Amino acids: CASSLGHRTDTQYF.

The chain uses TRBV19 and TRBJ2-7; 12 bases are a match to TRBD1. V shed 7 bases and J 7 bases; nucleotides not matched to a gene: 5. The V gene's germline CDR1 is LNHDA and CDR2 SQIVND (reference sequence). The CDR3 is 13 amino acids. CDR3 residues: CASKGQGALEQYF. DNA of the CDR3: TGTGCCAGTAAGGGACAGGGGGCACTTGAGCAGTACTTC.